Given below is one T cell receptor beta chain in context. Only in-frame clones appear in the TCRdb table, and some are missing; sequencing was by immunoSEQ multiplex PCR. The sample holds tens of thousands of clones, approximately 94% seen once. The sample belongs to a study of technical replicates of blood from a few donors. This CDR3 has 14 residues. Germline-derived CDR1 and CDR2 are SGHAT and FQNNGV. Trimming took 5 bases from V and 5 from J; bases not matched to a gene: 8. The chain uses TRBV11-2 and TRBJ2-5, with TRBD1 identical over 7 bases. The source is a human donor in good health. Sequences were obtained from T cells isolated from PBMCs. CDR3 nucleotide sequence: TGTGCCAGCAGCCCCCCCGACAGGGCTGAGACCCAGTACTTC. This translates into CASSPPDRAETQYF.